Below, 17 T cell receptor beta chains from the same sample are listed, as sequenced in a study of blood T cell repertoires in COVID-19. Profiled with immunoSEQ multiplex PCR; TCRdb holds only in-frame clones, not every one. There are around 160,000 clones in the sample; roughly 90% occur only once, and approximately 2.5% lies in the top ten. The sample comprised peripheral blood. The origin of the receptors is a human donor in a cohort sampled during active COVID-19.

The CDR3 reads CASSPTTAANTEAFF. In DNA, the CDR3 is TGTGCCAGCTCACCTACTACGGCTGCAAACACTGAAGCTTTCTTT. V gene TRBV18 combines with J gene TRBJ1-1; no definite D call. The germline V and J ends were trimmed by 3 bases and 2 bases, with 13 bases remaining between them. This CDR3 is 15 amino acids long. The V gene's germline CDR1 is KGHSH and CDR2 LQKENI.

The V gene is TRBV9, the J gene TRBJ2-7, with 12 positions matching TRBD1. V shed 0 bases, J shed 6 bases, and the junction held 7 bases outside the gene matches. CDR1 is SGDLS, CDR2 YYNGEE, per germline. There are 16 residues in the CDR3. CDR3 sequence: CASSVDPGTGGIEQYF. In DNA, the CDR3 is TGTGCCAGCAGCGTAGACCCCGGGACAGGGGGCATCGAGCAGTACTTC.

The rearrangement uses TRBV19 and TRBJ1-6, with 9 bases lining up with TRBD1. The V gene end was trimmed by 6 bases and the J gene end by 7 bases; junction bases not matched to a gene: 7. This CDR3 contains 15 residues. Germline V gene data show CDR1 as LNHDA and CDR2 as SQIVND (reference sequence). CDR3 residues: CASSGDRAGNSPLHF. CDR3 in DNA: TGTGCCAGTAGCGGGGACAGGGCTGGCAATTCACCCCTCCACTTT.

V and J are TRBV7-2 and TRBJ2-1; 16 nucleotides align to TRBD2. V gave up 4 bases and J gave up 6 bases; unmatched junction bases: 9. Germline CDR1 reads SGHTA; CDR2 reads FQGNSA. This CDR3 comprises 18 residues. Here the CDR3 reads CASSSQPGLAGGGNEQFF. The CDR3 DNA reads TGTGCCAGCAGCTCCCAGCCGGGACTAGCGGGGGGGGGCAATGAGCAGTTCTTC.

A single count supports this clone. V gene TRBV13 combines with J gene TRBJ1-2; D is possibly TRBD1 (6 bases). In germline, CDR1 is PRHDT, CDR2 FYEKMQ (reference sequence). V shed 5 bases and J shed 4 bases, with 20 bases lying between them. This CDR3 has 16 residues. Written as DNA, the CDR3 is TGTGCCAGCAGCCTCCCCGGCCCAGGGGCGGGCTATGGCTACACCTTC. As protein: CASSLPGPGAGYGYTF. Complete variable domain (other parts from reference TRBV13 and TRBJ1-2): AAGVIQSPRHLIKEKRETATLKCYPIPRHDTVYWYQQGPGQDPQFLISFYEKMQSDKGSIPDRFSAQQFSDYHSELNMSSLELGDSALYFCASSLPGPGAGYGYTFGSGTRLTVV.

J is TRBJ2-1 and V is TRBV4-1; 8 nucleotides line up with TRBD2. The CDR3 consists of 16 residues. Germline V gene sequence: CDR1 MGHRA, CDR2 YSYEKL. Unmatched junction bases numbered 8, after V lost 4 bases and J lost 3 bases. CDR3 sequence: CASSRDRLASYNEQFF. CDR3 nucleotide sequence: TGCGCCAGCAGCCGAGACCGACTAGCGAGCTACAATGAGCAGTTCTTC.

V is TRBV4-2 and J is TRBJ2-1, with 12 bases matching TRBD2. Germline CDR1 is LGHNA and CDR2 is YNFKEQ. CDR3 length equals 17 residues. The J segment lost 4 bases and the V segment lost 4 bases, leaving 8 bases of the junction unmatched. The CDR3 DNA sequence: TGTGCCAGCAGCCCTCGGACTAGCGGGGTAGTTTACAATGAGCAGTTCTTC. It is translated as CASSPRTSGVVYNEQFF.

The chain recombines TRBV6-5 with TRBJ2-1, with D possibly being TRBD1 (6 bases). The germline V gene encodes CDR1 MNHEY and CDR2 SVGAGI. This CDR3 spans 13 amino acids. V gave up 6 bases and J gave up 6 bases, with 12 bases separating them. CDR3 amino acids: CASSLRGGNEQFF. In nucleotides, the CDR3 is TGTGCCAGCAGCCTCAGGGGCGGCAATGAGCAGTTCTTC.

The chain has TRBV27 and TRBJ1-4; 8 bases map to TRBD1. CDR3 size: 13 residues. Trimming at V came to 6 bases and at J to 7 bases, leaving 4 bases not matched to a gene. Germline V CDR1 and CDR2: MNHEY, SMNVEV (reference sequence). CDR3 in DNA: TGTGCCAGCAGGCCGGACAGGGTTGAAAAACTGTTTTTT. Protein sequence: CASRPDRVEKLFF.

The chain carries TRBV7-2 and TRBJ2-1, with TRBD2 matching 9 bases. The CDR3 loop spans 16 amino acids. The V segment lost 5 bases and the J segment 0 bases; nucleotides outside the gene matches: 5. CDR1 SGHTA and CDR2 FQGNSA come from the germline V gene. Here the CDR3 DNA reads TGTGCCAGCAGCCCCGTAGCGGGAGCCTCCTACAATGAGCAGTTCTTC. This sequence encodes CASSPVAGASYNEQFF. The full variable domain, its missing parts supplied by reference TRBV7-2 and TRBJ2-1, is GAGVSQSPSNKVTEKGKDVELRCDPISGHTALYWYRQSLGQGLEFLIYFQGNSAPDKSGLPSDRFSAERTGGSVSTLTIQRTQQEDSAVYLCASSPVAGASYNEQFFGPGTRLTVL.

The genes are TRBV24-1 and TRBJ1-2, with 8 bases aligning to TRBD1. The V gene's germline CDR1 is KGHDR and CDR2 SFDVKD. V was pared by 4 bases and J by 5 bases, with 5 bases of the junction left unmatched. The CDR3 contains 14 residues. CDR3 loop: CATSETGTGYGYTF. The CDR3 nucleotides are TGTGCCACCAGTGAAACCGGGACAGGATATGGCTACACCTTC.

The chain recombines TRBV14 with TRBJ2-6; perhaps TRBD1 as D (5 bases). This CDR3 comprises 16 residues. Germline values: CDR1 SGHDN, CDR2 FVKESK. V lost 4 bases and J lost 0, with 10 bases in between. The CDR3 DNA reads as TGTGCCAGCAGCCGAGGACAACTCTCTGGGGCCAACGTCCTGACTTTC. Amino acids: CASSRGQLSGANVLTF.

This rearrangement joins TRBV6-2 or TRBV6-3 to TRBJ1-5; possible D gene TRBD1, 5 bases. In germline, CDR1 is MNHEY, CDR2 SVGEGT. V gave up 4 bases and J gave up 4 bases, with 14 bases separating them. The CDR3 runs 15 residues. The CDR3 DNA reads as TGTGCCAGCAGTTCGTCCGGCAGGGTTAATCAGCCCCAGCATTTT. This gives the protein CASSSSGRVNQPQHF.

The CDR3 DNA reads TGTGCCAGCAGCCCCCGGATCACGTGGGAGGGCTCCTACGAGCAGTACTTC. Its protein is CASSPRITWEGSYEQYF. This sequence joins TRBV7-8 and TRBJ2-7; 7 positions match TRBD2. The CDR3 totals 17 residues. The V segment lost 5 bases and the J segment 0 bases; nucleotides outside the gene matches: 13. The germline V gene has CDR1 SGHVS and CDR2 FQNEAQ.

V usage is TRBV7-2 and J usage is TRBJ2-2; perhaps TRBD1 as D (5 bases). The CDR3 has 15 amino acids. The germline V gene encodes CDR1 SGHTA and CDR2 FQGNSA. Between the trimmed V and J ends, which lost 3 bases and 3 bases, there was a span of 11 bases. CDR3 loop: CASSFHRSYTGELFF. The CDR3 DNA follows: TGTGCCAGCAGCTTCCACAGGAGTTACACCGGGGAGCTGTTTTTT.

This chain joins TRBV30 and TRBJ1-1, with D tentatively TRBD1 (6 bases). CDR3 length: 12 residues. The V end was cut by 5 bases, the J end by 3 bases, with 10 bases between. The germline gives CDR1 GTSNPN, CDR2 SVGIG (reference sequence). CDR3 residues: CAWDTGYTEAFF. In DNA, the CDR3 is TGTGCCTGGGATACAGGGTACACTGAAGCTTTCTTT.

The chain carries TRBV5-6 and TRBJ1-1, with 9 bases identical to TRBD1. The CDR3 has 16 residues. Germline assignment: CDR1 SGHDT and CDR2 YYEEEE. V trimming: 4 bases; J trimming: 0 bases; junction bases outside the gene matches: 7. As DNA, the CDR3 is TGTGCCAGCAGCGAGGGACAGGGCCGCATGAACACTGAAGCTTTCTTT. Translated: CASSEGQGRMNTEAFF.